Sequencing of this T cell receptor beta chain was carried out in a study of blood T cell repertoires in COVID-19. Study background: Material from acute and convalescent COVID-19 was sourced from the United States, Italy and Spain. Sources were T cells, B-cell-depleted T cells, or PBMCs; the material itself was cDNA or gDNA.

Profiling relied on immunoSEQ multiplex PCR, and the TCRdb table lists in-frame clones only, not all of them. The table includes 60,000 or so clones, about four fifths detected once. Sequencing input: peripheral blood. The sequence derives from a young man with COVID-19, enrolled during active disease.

The CDR3 sequence is CAISERTGEAQYF. The CDR3 DNA sequence: TGTGCCATCAGTGAGAGAACTGGGGAGGCGCAGTATTTT. The V and J genes are TRBV10-3 and TRBJ2-3; D possibly corresponds to TRBD2 (6 bases). Trimming shortened V by 2 bases and J by 10 bases, and 13 bases separated the two germline ends. The CDR3 consists of 13 residues. Germline V gives CDR1 ENHRY, CDR2 SYGVKD.